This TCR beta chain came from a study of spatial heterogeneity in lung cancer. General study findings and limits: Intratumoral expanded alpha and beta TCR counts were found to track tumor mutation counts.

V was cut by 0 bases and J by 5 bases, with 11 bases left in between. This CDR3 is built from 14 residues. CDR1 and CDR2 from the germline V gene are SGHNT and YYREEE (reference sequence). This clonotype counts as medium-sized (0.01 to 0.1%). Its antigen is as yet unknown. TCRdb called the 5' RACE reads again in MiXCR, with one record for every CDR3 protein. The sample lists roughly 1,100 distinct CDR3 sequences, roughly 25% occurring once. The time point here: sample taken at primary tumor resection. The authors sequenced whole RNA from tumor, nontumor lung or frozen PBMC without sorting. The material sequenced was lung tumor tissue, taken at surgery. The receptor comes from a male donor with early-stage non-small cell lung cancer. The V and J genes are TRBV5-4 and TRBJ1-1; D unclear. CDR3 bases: TGTGCCAGCAGCTTGGAGGCTAGGGCAACTGAAGCTTTCTTT. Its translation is CASSLEARATEAFF. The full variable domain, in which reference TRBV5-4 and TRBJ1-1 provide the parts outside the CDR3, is ETGVTQSPTHLIKTRGQQVTLRCSSQSGHNTVSWYQQALGQGPQFIFQYYREEENGRGNFPPRFSGLQFPNYSSELNVNALELDDSALYLCASSLEARATEAFFGQGTRLTVV.